The T cell receptor beta chain described here comes from a study of long-term antiretroviral therapy in people with HIV (dated by TCRdb to between 2021 and 2022). In terms of the full investigation: Collection of the earliest samples took place about a decade ahead of the 2015 WHO recommendation for immediate ART, at a time when ART was typically delayed until CD4 counts fell. A retrospective serial study tested whether ART initiation and durable HIV suppression were associated with changes in peripheral blood TRB repertoire composition and diversity. A total of some 210 cryopreserved PBMC samples were contributed to the cohort by 30 adults with confirmed HIV infection, with samples collected serially over a mean of about 6 years (range 1-12). Among the approximately 27 participants with HIV, eleven to twelve were female. No cross-contamination during QIAcube processing turned up in test extractions that ran a monoclonal T-cell line alongside approximately 35 polyclonal samples.

The germline V gene specifies LGHNA as CDR1 and YSLEER as CDR2. V is shortened by 0 bases, J by 4 bases, and the region joining them spans 13 bases. The CDR3 covers 15 residues, taking in both the cysteine and the phenylalanine. Only the CDR3 DNA stays, 45 bases, in frame from base 1. The investigation overall reported the following: ART initiation was associated with a significant increase in TRB diversity, but diversity stayed significantly below transplant donor controls even after long-term ART. Because pre-ART samples had limited cell numbers, unsorted PBMC were profiled rather than sorted CD4+ and CD8+ T cells. At every time point, the repertoire was dominated by expanded TRB clones first identified before ART initiation, although this dominance fluctuated and, in many PLHIV, declined after ART. Inferences about post-ART repertoire changes were limited because no data were available on ART adherence, viral resistance or therapy changes. Since PBMC availability was limited, sequencing covered only the TCR beta chain, with no alpha chain pairing. The samples span the years 2004 to 2017, and the ART regimens used at that time may not be as effective as current regimens. CDR3 length ranges in HIV repertoires were narrower than in controls, and network structure suggested an antigen-experienced repertoire with only a slight naive shift after ART.

Notes on this clone: Its antigen has not been determined. No clone much larger than this one lies a single base away; base qualities are absent.

Participants were included only if at least one PBMC sample before ART initiation and at least two post-ART samples were available. Treatment was received in the United States of America by all participants with HIV. Cryopreserved samples of roughly 0.85-11 million PBMC were thawed and washed before DNA extraction. At the time of the earliest PBMC sample, participants with HIV were aged between roughly 20 and 60 years. PBMC samples from each participant spanned 1-4 timepoints before ART initiation and 2-8 timepoints after ART initiation, with a median of 7 samples. For every participant, serial HIV viral load, CD4+ T-cell count, ART history and demographic data were obtained. Using a Qiagen kit on a QIAcube, genomic DNA was extracted from unsorted PBMC, with samples processed in batches of 12. The immunoSEQ hsTCRB v3.0 assay was used at survey level resolution to sequence the TRB variable region. The target sequencing depth for TRB was about 40,000-55,000 T-cell genomes per sample. TRB libraries were pooled and sequenced on an Illumina MiSeq using a v3 150-cycle kit. The authors' analysis ran thus. Repertoire analysis ran in R within a reproducible Nextflow workflow covering QC, data transformation and analysis. LymphoSeq2, an R package for exploring AIRR-Seq data, was used to implement the custom analyses. A few samples yielding fewer than 5000 total TRB sequences were excluded, leaving 150 to 200 analyzed HIV repertoires. Among the roughly 190 retained HIV repertoires, 55 to 65 were collected before ART initiation and 120 to 130 were collected after ART initiation. Repertoires were downsampled to 5000 TRB nucleotide sequences, and summary statistics were averaged over 100 downsampling iterations. Only TRB sequences with CDR3 regions of at least seven amino acids were retained for analysis. Two measures captured diversity: a Shannon entropy-derived clonality score and the Gini coefficient. Repertoire networks linked the top 5000 CDR3 amino acid sequences whenever two sequences differed by an edit distance of one. For TRB CDR3 amino acid sequences, GLIPH2 was used to predict antigen specificity groups and MHC restriction. To flag known CMV, EBV, HIV or tissue antigen associations, CDR3 amino acid sequences were matched against VDJdb and McPAS-TCR. Pre-ART, post-ART and control groups were compared with Wilcoxon signed-rank tests and Holm-Bonferroni correction. Entries here come from immuneACCESS through TCRdb and include only in-frame sequences with V and J called. Some clones fail to appear in such tables; in the studies checked, an unresolved V gene covers under half of the shortfall, and the cause of the remainder is unknown. V and J calls and clone size are given by that table; D and trimming were obtained from the DNA. The table for this sample lists 25,000 to 30,000 clones; almost 95% of them were counted only once. In total, the top ten clones hold 2.7% of the sample.

The chain couples TRBV4-3 to TRBJ2-7, and the D gene may be TRBD2, 6 bases matching. This clonotype was sampled from a man aged 50 or older with HIV. The source was unsorted PBMCs, collected about 7.2 years after starting antiretroviral therapy. The CDR3 loop reads CASSQELRGGYEQYF. The sequenced DNA: TGCGCCAGCAGCCAAGAACTTCGGGGAGGTTACGAGCAGTACTTC.